This T cell receptor (beta chain) was identified in a study of monozygotic twins with cystic fibrosis. This clone has just a few counts. The antigen is not known. Libraries were prepared by immunoSEQ multiplex PCR; TCRdb keeps only in-frame clonotypes and omits some of them. The data contain 30,000 to 40,000 clones, approximately 72% of them singletons. Overall study results and limits: Low clonality (median roughly 0.0095) suggested a mostly naive repertoire. Unrelated CF individuals shared fewer identical clonotypes than monozygotic CF twins.

Germline lookup yields CDR1 MNHEY and CDR2 SVGAGI. V was shortened by 5 bases and J by 7 bases, with 17 bases between the two germline ends. CDR3 size: 14 residues. This clonotype was sampled from a girl aged 5-17 years with cystic fibrosis. Material: blood. This chain connects TRBV6-5 to TRBJ2-5; D possibly corresponds to TRBD2 (6 bases). CDR3 nucleotide sequence: TGTGCCAGCAGTAATCGGCTGATGGGAGGGACCCAGTACTTC. This translates into CASSNRLMGGTQYF.